The 30 T cell receptor beta chains reported below all come from one sample, sequenced in a study of blood T cells in healthy people across ages. Sample-barcoded 5' priming and a J-beta primer mix drove a second PCR of 7 to 11 cycles. From the 5' RACE reads, TCRdb called clonotypes with MiXCR, one entry per CDR3 protein. Among approximately 800,000 distinct CDR3 sequences listed, just over 55% were seen once. Source material: blood. All receptors derive from a man in his forties or fifties in good health.

This clonotype appeared a few times. The rearrangement links TRBV28 to TRBJ2-1; no firm D call. CDR1 and CDR2 (germline): MDHEN, SYDVKM. The CDR3 sequence is 12 residues long. Trimming removed 5 bases at V and 15 bases at J, with 17 bases between. The CDR3 sequence is CASSPPLTTLFF. In DNA, the CDR3 is TGTGCCAGCAGTCCACCGCTAACGACCCTGTTCTTC.

The chain links TRBV27 to TRBJ2-5; 9 bases match TRBD2. The CDR3 is 17 amino acids. Germline V lookup: CDR1 MNHEY, CDR2 SMNVEV (reference sequence). V shed 4 bases, J shed 1 base, and the junction held 10 bases outside the gene matches. The CDR3 DNA reads TGTGCCAGCAGTTCCGGAACGGCGGGGGGGAGCCAAGAGACCCAGTACTTC. Protein: CASSSGTAGGSQETQYF.

The chain recombines TRBV20-1 with TRBJ1-5; 7 bases match TRBD1. With 0 bases clipped from V and 0 bases from J, the junction kept 5 bases outside the gene matches. The germline V gene encodes CDR1 DFQATT and CDR2 SNEGSKA (reference sequence). The CDR3 is made up of 16 amino acids. The CDR3: CSARDLRTGSNQPQHF. The CDR3 DNA follows: TGCAGTGCTAGAGATCTTAGGACAGGTAGCAATCAGCCCCAGCATTTT.

This clonotype was observed a few times. The V gene is TRBV7-3, the J gene TRBJ2-1, with D possibly matching TRBD2 (5 bases). Looked up from germline, CDR1 is SGHTA and CDR2 is FQGTGA. This CDR3 is 13 amino acids long. With 6 bases removed from V and 7 bases from J, the gap between germline ends came to 13 bases. In DNA, the CDR3 is TGTGCCAGCAGTTACCAAAGGGAGAATGAGCAGTTCTTC. It yields the protein CASSYQRENEQFF.

This chain joins TRBV20-1 and TRBJ2-1; D not resolved. V shed 3 bases and J shed 4 bases, with 7 bases lying between them. CDR1 is DFQATT, CDR2 SNEGSKA, per germline (reference sequence). This CDR3 spans 12 amino acids. The CDR3 region has the DNA TGCAGTGCTAGCCGCTCGTACAATGAGCAGTTCTTC. Encoded protein: CSASRSYNEQFF.

The chain recombines TRBV5-8 with TRBJ2-2; TRBD1 agrees at 8 bases. Germline V gives CDR1 SGHTS, CDR2 YDEGEE. The CDR3 runs to 17 residues. After removal of 3 bases from V and 6 bases from J, the junction contained 13 bases not matched to a gene. The CDR3 region is CASSSGVRTGYPGELFF. CDR3 bases: TGTGCCAGCAGCTCGGGAGTCCGGACAGGGTACCCCGGGGAGCTGTTTTTT.

V gene TRBV9 combines with J gene TRBJ2-7; TRBD2 matches 7 bases. Looked up from germline, CDR1 is SGDLS and CDR2 is YYNGEE. Trimming removed 4 bases from V and 3 bases from J; junction bases left unmatched: 16. The CDR3 has 17 amino acids. The CDR3 loop reads CASSPQAYGTTHYEQYF. The CDR3 coding sequence is TGTGCCAGCAGCCCCCAGGCCTACGGGACTACCCACTACGAGCAGTACTTC.

Only one count was recorded for this clonotype. The V call is TRBV5-6, the J call TRBJ2-4; no reliable D call. There are 13 residues in the CDR3. Germline V gene lookup returns CDR1 SGHDT and CDR2 YYEEEE. The germline V and J ends were trimmed by 1 base and 4 bases, with 6 bases remaining between them. The CDR3 region is CASSLLQKNIQYF. In DNA, the CDR3 is TGTGCCAGCAGCTTGTTGCAGAAAAACATTCAGTACTTC.

V and J are TRBV7-8 and TRBJ2-7, with 11 bases lining up with TRBD2. Per germline, CDR1 SGHVS and CDR2 FQNEAQ. Trimming at V came to 7 bases and at J to 3 bases, leaving 11 bases not matched to a gene. This CDR3 contains 16 residues. The CDR3 reads CASKRGTSGTIYEQYF. The CDR3 bases are TGTGCCAGCAAGAGAGGGACTAGCGGAACTATCTACGAGCAGTACTTC.

The chain combines TRBV27 with TRBJ2-4; 8 bases align to TRBD2. TRBJ2-7 matches the DNA end more closely, so the J call is doubtful. The CDR3 loop spans 14 amino acids. Per germline, CDR1 MNHEY and CDR2 SMNVEV (reference sequence). The CDR3 DNA reads TGTGCCAGCAGTTTGGCTAGCGGGCCCTACGAGCAGTACTTC. Amino acids: CASSLASGPYEQYF.

The chain carries TRBV5-1 and TRBJ2-7; TRBD1 matches at 8 bases. CDR1 is SGHRS and CDR2 is YFSETQ in the germline V gene. J was trimmed by 3 bases and V by 1 base; bases with no gene match: 15. The CDR3 covers 18 residues. CDR3 loop: CASSLSPLRTGTSYEQYF. Written as DNA, the CDR3 is TGCGCCAGCAGCTTGTCCCCGCTAAGGACAGGGACGAGCTACGAGCAGTACTTC. Looking up the rest from reference TRBV5-1 and TRBJ2-7 gives the full variable domain: KAGVTQTPRYLIKTRGQQVTLSCSPISGHRSVSWYQQTPGQGLQFLFEYFSETQRNKGNFPGRFSGRQFSNSRSEMNVSTLELGDSALYLCASSLSPLRTGTSYEQYFGPGTRLTVT.

This clonotype has only a few counts. The chain's CDR3 is CASSLYSQESTDTQYF. The CDR3 DNA sequence: TGTGCCAGCAGTTTATATTCACAGGAGTCCACAGATACGCAGTATTTT. V is TRBV27 and J is TRBJ2-3; a possible D gene is TRBD1 (5 bases). Germline values: CDR1 MNHEY, CDR2 SMNVEV (reference sequence). Trimming removed 1 base from V and 2 bases from J, with 13 bases in between. This CDR3 region has 16 residues.

This clonotype was seen a single time. The V call is TRBV7-9, the J call TRBJ1-4, with D tentatively TRBD1 (6 bases). Trimming took off 5 bases at V and 5 bases at J, with 12 bases between the two ends. Germline loops: CDR1 SEHNR, CDR2 FQNEAQ (reference sequence). This CDR3 has 14 residues. The DNA for the CDR3 is TGTGCCAGCAGCACGGGACAAGTGAATGAAAAACTGTTTTTT. This sequence encodes CASSTGQVNEKLFF.

V and J are TRBV4-2 and TRBJ2-2; 8 nucleotides line up with TRBD1. CDR1 and CDR2 (germline): LGHNA, YNFKEQ. Losses at the gene ends were 4 bases for V and 6 bases for J; bases not matched to a gene: 4. CDR3 length equals 14 residues. In DNA form, the CDR3 reads TGTGCCAGCAGCCCGGACAGGGACGCCGGGGAGCTGTTTTTT. It specifies CASSPDRDAGELFF.

CDR3 region: CASSQDLKVNEQFF. The CDR3 nucleotides are TGTGCCAGCAGCCAAGATTTGAAGGTGAATGAGCAGTTCTTC. The chain joins TRBV3-1 to TRBJ2-1; no clear D. Trimming stripped 0 bases from V and 7 bases from J, with 10 bases between. The CDR3 runs to 14 residues. Germline V gene sequence: CDR1 LGHDT, CDR2 YNNKEL (reference sequence).

The J gene is TRBJ2-1, the V gene TRBV29-1; D possibly corresponds to TRBD2 (5 bases). The CDR3 consists of 14 residues. V lost 7 bases, J lost 6 bases, and 19 bases lay in between. Looked up from germline, CDR1 is SQVTM and CDR2 is ANQGSEA. The CDR3 DNA sequence: TGCAGCGCCCCGAGGACTTCCCTACCCAATGAGCAGTTCTTC. Amino acid sequence: CSAPRTSLPNEQFF.

The V and J genes are TRBV2 and TRBJ1-2; 9 bases fit TRBD1. Germline trimming cut 7 bases from V and 4 bases from J; bases unmatched to any gene: 4. From germline, CDR1 is SNHLY and CDR2 FYNNEI. The length of the CDR3 is 13 residues. DNA for the CDR3: TGTGCCAGCACGGACAGGGGCGGCTATGGCTACACCTTC. This translates into CASTDRGGYGYTF.

This clonotype came up a few times. This chain joins TRBV7-9 and TRBJ2-7; TRBD2 matches at 7 bases. The junction had 10 bases not matched to a gene; V was cut back by 1 base and J by 4 bases. Germline CDR1 and CDR2: SEHNR and FQNEAQ (reference sequence). This CDR3 has 16 residues. The CDR3 coding sequence is TGTGCCAGCAGCTTAGTTGGTGCCAGGGAGGGATACGAGCAGTACTTC. Amino acids: CASSLVGAREGYEQYF.

This clonotype has only a few counts. This chain joins TRBV5-1 and TRBJ1-2; maybe TRBD1 (6 bases). V was pared by 4 bases and J by 8 bases, with 15 bases between. The CDR3 consists of 13 residues. Germline lookup yields CDR1 SGHRS and CDR2 YFSETQ. CDR3 loop: CASSQQGTGGYTF. CDR3 nucleotides: TGCGCCAGCAGCCAACAGGGTACGGGCGGCTACACCTTC.

In its sample, this clonotype was seen a few times. The chain uses TRBV11-1 and TRBJ2-1; D remains unclear. V was trimmed by 3 bases and J by 7 bases, leaving 10 bases between them. Germline V lookup: CDR1 SGHAT, CDR2 FQDESV (reference sequence). The length of the CDR3 is 13 residues. CDR3: CASSLRDWNEQFF. The CDR3 DNA follows: TGTGCCAGCAGCTTGCGTGACTGGAATGAGCAGTTCTTC.

This chain connects TRBV9 to TRBJ2-5; 9 bases line up with TRBD1. With 0 bases clipped from V and 5 bases from J, the junction kept 8 bases outside the gene matches. The CDR3 contains 16 residues. In germline, CDR1 is SGDLS, CDR2 YYNGEE. CDR3 protein: CASSVGGQGFGETQYF. CDR3 sequence (DNA): TGTGCCAGCAGCGTAGGTGGACAGGGGTTCGGGGAGACCCAGTACTTC.

CDR3 DNA: TGCAGTGCTAGAGTGGCAGGGCAGGCCTACGAGCAGTACTTC. It specifies CSARVAGQAYEQYF. This sequence joins TRBV20-1 and TRBJ2-7; a weak D match, TRBD1 (5 bases). V was trimmed by 1 base and J by 2 bases, leaving 12 bases between them. The germline V gene has CDR1 DFQATT and CDR2 SNEGSKA (reference sequence). This CDR3 is 14 amino acids long.

The chain carries TRBV6-2 or TRBV6-3 and TRBJ2-3; D gene uncertain. The ends were cut back, 6 bases at V and 4 bases at J, with 11 bases in the middle. Germline loops: CDR1 MNHEY, CDR2 SVGEGT. This CDR3 comprises 13 residues. The CDR3, as DNA: TGTGCCAGCAGGGGCGTTGGGCCAGATACGCAGTATTTT. Translating gives CASRGVGPDTQYF.

This clonotype was detected many times. This may be a read error, as it is one base from a much larger clone. V is TRBV20-1 and J is TRBJ2-6, with D unresolved. The V end lost 2 bases, the J end lost 2 bases, and 4 bases lay between the germline ends. Germline lookup yields CDR1 DFQATT and CDR2 SNEGSKA (reference sequence). This CDR3 has 13 residues. CDR3 in amino acids: CSARRPGANVLTF. CDR3 in DNA: TGCAGTGCTAGACGCCCTGGGGCCAACGTCCTGACTTTC.

The chain employs TRBV5-1 and TRBJ1-2; tentative D call: TRBD1 (6 bases). CDR1 and CDR2 from the germline V gene are SGHRS and YFSETQ. Trimming took 3 bases from V and 4 from J, leaving 13 bases between them. This CDR3 region has 14 residues. The DNA of the CDR3 is TGCGCCAGCAGCTCAGTCGGGACACCCTATGGCTACACCTTC. It yields the protein CASSSVGTPYGYTF.

The CDR3, as DNA: TGTGCCAGCAGTTTAGGCGGGGCAGCGAACACCGGGGAGCTGTTTTTT. Amino acid sequence: CASSLGGAANTGELFF. This sequence joins TRBV6-5 and TRBJ2-2; D might be TRBD2 (6 bases). Germline lookup yields CDR1 MNHEY and CDR2 SVGAGI. This CDR3 region has 16 residues. The ends were cut back, 4 bases at V and 0 bases at J, with 12 bases in the middle.

V gene TRBV20-1 combines with J gene TRBJ1-1; D not certain. Trimming removed 8 bases from V and 2 bases from J, with 12 bases in between. CDR3 length: 12 residues. The germline V gene encodes CDR1 DFQATT and CDR2 SNEGSKA (reference sequence). CDR3 sequence: CSPRTQNTEAFF. The CDR3, as DNA: TGCAGTCCACGAACTCAAAACACTGAAGCTTTCTTT.

The chain carries TRBV5-8 and TRBJ1-1; D may be TRBD1 (5 bases). The CDR3 covers 14 residues. Trimming cost V 4 bases and J 2 bases, with 12 bases left between them. CDR1 and CDR2 (germline): SGHTS, YDEGEE. The CDR3: CASSPGPANTEAFF. The CDR3 bases are TGTGCCAGCAGCCCAGGGCCAGCTAACACTGAAGCTTTCTTT.

The chain combines TRBV4-2 with TRBJ2-1; no definite D call. TRBJ2-7 matches the DNA end more closely, so the J call is doubtful. The CDR3 is made up of 15 amino acids. CDR1 and CDR2 (germline): LGHNA, YNFKEQ. CDR3 bases: TGTGCCAGCAGCCAAAGGGTTGGGCACTTCTACGAGCAGTACTTC. Translating it yields CASSQRVGHFYEQYF.

The CDR3 spells CASSLSITAGDSYEQYF. Here the CDR3 DNA reads TGTGCCAGCAGCTTATCGATTACGGCAGGGGATTCCTACGAGCAGTACTTC. This chain joins TRBV7-2 and TRBJ2-7; a weak D match, TRBD1 (6 bases). V was shortened by 2 bases and J by 1 base, with 18 bases between the two germline ends. The CDR3 covers 17 residues. Germline V gives CDR1 SGHTA, CDR2 FQGNSA. The full variable domain, completed using reference TRBV7-2 and TRBJ2-7, is GAGVSQSPSNKVTEKGKDVELRCDPISGHTALYWYRQSLGQGLEFLIYFQGNSAPDKSGLPSDRFSAERTGGSVSTLTIQRTQQEDSAVYLCASSLSITAGDSYEQYFGPGTRLTVT.